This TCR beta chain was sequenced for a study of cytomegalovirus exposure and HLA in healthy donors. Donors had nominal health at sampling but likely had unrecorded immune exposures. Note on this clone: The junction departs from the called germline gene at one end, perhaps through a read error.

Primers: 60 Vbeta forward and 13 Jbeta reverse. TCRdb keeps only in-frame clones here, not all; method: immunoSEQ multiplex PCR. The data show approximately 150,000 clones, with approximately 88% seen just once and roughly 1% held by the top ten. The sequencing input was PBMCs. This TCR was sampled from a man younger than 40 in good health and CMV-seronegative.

The chain's CDR3 is CASSSLGQGDF. Written as DNA, the CDR3 is TGTGCCAGCAGCTCCCTGGGGCAGGGGGACTTC. V and J are TRBV7-8 and TRBJ2-7; TRBD1 agrees at 7 bases. CDR1 and CDR2 from the germline V gene are SGHVS and FQNEAQ. CDR3 length equals 11 residues.